This TCR beta chain derives from a study of T cells in Graves' hyperthyroidism and ophthalmopathy. Hyperthyroidism, newly diagnosed and lasting under 2 months, affected patients aged 18 to 65. V was trimmed by 5 bases and J by 2 bases, leaving 7 bases between them. Germline V lookup: CDR1 SGHDN, CDR2 FVKESK. The CDR3 has 13 amino acids. The investigators amplified TCR beta CDR3 regions from RNA transcripts. When the TCR CDR3 underwent first-round RT-PCR, the HTBI primer set was used. TCRdb reprocessed the multiplex PCR reads with MiXCR, giving one entry per CDR3 protein. The data hold some 770,000 distinct CDR3 sequences, with about 16% observed a single time.

This sequence was found in a man aged 18 to 29 with Graves' hyperthyroidism. The sample taken for sequencing was blood. This chain connects TRBV14 to TRBJ1-5, with D uncertain. The CDR3 sequence is CASSKVGNQPQHF. CDR3 coding DNA: TGTGCCAGCAGCAAGGTCGGCAATCAGCCCCAGCATTTT.